This record covers a single TCR beta chain. The CDR3 has 16 residues. CDR1 and CDR2 from the germline V gene are SGDLS and YYNGEE. TCRdb reworked the 5' RACE reads into one entry per CDR3 protein, no DNA. The table lists over 150,000 distinct CDR3 sequences. This entry comes from a study of T cells expressing NK-cell markers. The gene calls are TRBV9 and TRBJ2-3; TCRdb reports TRBD1, a call that lacks DNA to check it against. This clonotype originated in a man aged 18-75 years in good health. The sequencing sample was made of blood T cells: a sorted CD56 or NKG2C T cell subset, CD4+ or CD8+ T cells, or bulk PBMC T cells (not recorded which). The CDR3 sequence is CASSATTGVVTDTQYF.